This record concerns one T cell receptor (beta chain) sequence. Treatment denoted: roughly 19 received Ad26.COV2.S at low or high dose, single or two shots; about 5 received placebo; per-sample allocation not given. Material that was analyzed had been drawn on day 63 after the first vaccine or placebo injection. This adult donor, from Boston, was 18-55 years old. The data are from a study of Ad26.COV2.S vaccination and SARS-CoV-2 variants. About the research overall: Donor was in the COV1001 Ad26.COV2.S trial arm. Ad26.COV2.S given intramuscularly, once or twice 56 days apart.

Method: immunoSEQ multiplex PCR; TCRdb's copy keeps in-frame clones and lacks some. The table has more than 300,000 clones, 85% to 90% seen once; the top ten hold 1.5% to 2%. The CDR3 extends over 14 amino acids. Germline V CDR1 and CDR2: LGHDT, YNNKEL (reference sequence). V lost 4 bases and J lost 4, with 11 bases in between. The source of this sequence is a person aged 18-60 years who received the Ad26.COV2.S COVID-19 vaccine or a placebo. V gene TRBV3-1 (or the pseudogene TRBV3-2) combines with J gene TRBJ2-1; no reliable D call. Sequencing used peripheral blood, obtained in a trial of Ad26.COV2.S vaccine versus placebo. DNA for the CDR3: TGTGCCAGCAGCCCCCCGGCTCTATACAATGAGCAGTTCTTC. This codes for CASSPPALYNEQFF.